The count of the clone carrying this T cell receptor (beta chain) is one. Its target is unknown. Trimming took off 1 base at V and 1 base at J, with 10 bases between the two ends. Germline assignment: CDR1 GTSNPN and CDR2 SVGIG (reference sequence). This CDR3 spans 15 amino acids. Libraries were prepared by immunoSEQ multiplex PCR; TCRdb keeps only in-frame clonotypes and omits some of them. The sample gives approximately 68,000 clones, roughly 80% of which show up once; around 6.7% is in the top ten. The data were taken from a study of OX40 agonist ivuxolimab in advanced cancers. Study findings and constraints: Mean expanded clone counts were higher in CD8+ than CD4+ T cells.

Sequencing was performed on CD4+ or CD8+ T cells sorted from blood, taken in a trial of the OX40 agonist ivuxolimab. The chain has TRBV30 and TRBJ2-2; D not certain. The TCR comes from an adult with an advanced solid tumor such as melanoma, head and neck, liver or kidney cancer. CDR3 amino acids: CAWSGGLVNTGELFF. As DNA, the CDR3 is TGTGCCTGGAGTGGGGGATTGGTGAACACCGGGGAGCTGTTTTTT.